Following are 8 T cell receptor beta chains from one sample sequenced in a study of CD8 T cells in ankylosing spondylitis. TCRdb reprocessed the 5' RACE reads via MiXCR and lists one record per CDR3 protein. The top ten hold approximately 6.3% of the sample, which has hundreds of thousands of distinct CDR3 sequences, approximately 9% seen once. Specimen: blood, either unsorted or a sorted T cell fraction (not recorded which). The receptors come from a male donor with ankylosing spondylitis or in good health (not recorded which).

This clonotype was counted at least ten times. J is TRBJ2-7 and V is TRBV19; 10 positions match TRBD1. Germline V lookup: CDR1 LNHDA, CDR2 SQIVND (reference sequence). The CDR3 runs to 14 residues. V gave up 6 bases and J gave up 4 bases; unmatched junction bases: 6. In DNA form, the CDR3 reads TGTGCCAGTAGGGCGGACAGGGGGACTTACGAGCAGTACTTC. Its protein is CASRADRGTYEQYF.

This clonotype has ten or more counts. The chain combines TRBV30 with TRBJ1-6, with unresolved D. Trimming took off 4 bases at V and 5 bases at J, with 9 bases between the two ends. Germline loops: CDR1 GTSNPN, CDR2 SVGIG (reference sequence). CDR3 size: 13 residues. This chain's CDR3 is CAWTPGNNSPLHF. In DNA, the CDR3 is TGTGCCTGGACCCCGGGCAATAATTCACCCCTCCACTTT.

In this sample, this clonotype turned up many times. V and J are TRBV10-2 and TRBJ2-2; 14 bases match TRBD2. The CDR3 extends over 17 amino acids. Germline CDR1 and CDR2: WSHSY and SAAADI. V shed 9 bases, J shed 0 bases, and the junction held 6 bases outside the gene matches. The CDR3 is CASTGLAGATNTGELFF. The CDR3 DNA reads as TGCGCCAGTACGGGACTAGCGGGAGCCACGAACACCGGGGAGCTGTTTTTT.

This clonotype was found many times. The chain uses TRBV11-2 and TRBJ2-1; 13 bases are shared with TRBD2. The CDR3 sequence is 18 residues long. J lost 0 bases, V lost 4 bases, and 6 bases had no gene match. Germline CDR1 reads SGHAT; CDR2 reads FQNNGV. This CDR3 reads CASSSSGLAGSSYNEQFF. CDR3 in DNA: TGTGCCAGCAGCTCGTCGGGACTAGCGGGGAGCTCCTACAATGAGCAGTTCTTC.

This clonotype was detected many times. CDR3 amino acids: CASSLVRTDEQYF. The DNA of the CDR3 is TGCGCCAGCAGCTTGGTTCGGACGGACGAGCAGTACTTC. This chain connects TRBV5-1 to TRBJ2-7; D not resolved. Germline V gene data show CDR1 as SGHRS and CDR2 as YFSETQ. The V end was cut by 0 bases, the J end by 5 bases, with 9 bases between. This CDR3 comprises 13 residues.

This clonotype was seen many times. The rearrangement links TRBV27 to TRBJ2-1, with TRBD2 matching 9 bases. The germline V gene has CDR1 MNHEY and CDR2 SMNVEV (reference sequence). There are 15 residues in the CDR3. The trim removed 5 bases at V and 6 bases at J, leaving 8 bases unmatched. The CDR3 spells CASSRPTSGINEQFF. The CDR3, as DNA: TGTGCCAGCAGTCGTCCGACTAGCGGAATCAATGAGCAGTTCTTC.

This clonotype was observed a few times. V and J are TRBV30 and TRBJ2-2, with D unclear. This CDR3 region has 11 residues. V was shortened by 5 bases and J by 3 bases, with 4 bases between the two germline ends. The germline V gene has CDR1 GTSNPN and CDR2 SVGIG (reference sequence). The CDR3 is CAWGDTGELFF. DNA for the CDR3: TGTGCCTGGGGGGACACCGGGGAGCTGTTTTTT.

This clonotype came up many times. The chain recombines TRBV20-1 with TRBJ2-1; a possible D gene is TRBD2 (5 bases). CDR1 DFQATT and CDR2 SNEGSKA come from the germline V gene (reference sequence). Trimming took off 3 bases at V and 4 bases at J, with 16 bases between the two ends. This CDR3 has 15 residues. CDR3 coding DNA: TGCAGTGCTAGCGTCCCCGGGATCCAATACAATGAGCAGTTCTTC. It translates to CSASVPGIQYNEQFF.